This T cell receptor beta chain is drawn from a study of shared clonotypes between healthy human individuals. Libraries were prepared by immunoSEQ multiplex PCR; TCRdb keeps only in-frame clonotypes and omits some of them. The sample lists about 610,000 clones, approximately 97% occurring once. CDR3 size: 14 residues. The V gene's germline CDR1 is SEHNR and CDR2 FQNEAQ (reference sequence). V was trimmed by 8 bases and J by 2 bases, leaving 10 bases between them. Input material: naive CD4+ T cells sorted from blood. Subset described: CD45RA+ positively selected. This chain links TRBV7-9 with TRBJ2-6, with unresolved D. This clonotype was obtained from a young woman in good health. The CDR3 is CASSGTPGANVLTF. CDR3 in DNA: TGTGCCAGCTCAGGTACACCTGGGGCCAACGTCCTGACTTTC. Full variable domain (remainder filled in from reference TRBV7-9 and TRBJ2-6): DTGVSQNPRHKITKRGQNVTFRCDPISEHNRLYWYRQTLGQGPEFLTYFQNEAQLEKSRLLSDRFSAERPKGSFSTLEIQRTEQGDSAMYLCASSGTPGANVLTFGAGSRLTVL.